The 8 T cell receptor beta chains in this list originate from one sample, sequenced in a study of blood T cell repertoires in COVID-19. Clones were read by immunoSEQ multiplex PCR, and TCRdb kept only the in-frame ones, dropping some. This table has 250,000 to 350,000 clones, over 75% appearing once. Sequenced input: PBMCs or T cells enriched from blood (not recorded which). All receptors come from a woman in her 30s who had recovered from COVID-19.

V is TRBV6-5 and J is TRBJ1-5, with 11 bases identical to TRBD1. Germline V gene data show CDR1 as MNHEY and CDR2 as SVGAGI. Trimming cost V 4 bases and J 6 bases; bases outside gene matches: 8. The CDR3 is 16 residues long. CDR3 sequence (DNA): TGTGCCAGCAGTTTTTCCGGGACAGGGGGTAGTCAGCCCCAGCATTTT. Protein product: CASSFSGTGGSQPQHF.

CDR3 nucleotide sequence: TGTGCCAGTAGAGGGGAGGGATCGGGTACGCAGTATTTT. It specifies CASRGEGSGTQYF. The chain has TRBV19 and TRBJ2-3; 7 bases are a match to TRBD2. This CDR3 has 13 residues. CDR1 and CDR2 from the germline V gene are LNHDA and SQIVND (reference sequence). V shed 6 bases, J shed 8 bases, and the junction held 8 bases outside the gene matches.

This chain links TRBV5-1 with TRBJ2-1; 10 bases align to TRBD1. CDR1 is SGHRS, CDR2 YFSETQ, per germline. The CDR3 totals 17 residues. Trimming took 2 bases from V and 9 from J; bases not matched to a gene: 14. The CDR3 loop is CASSFGQGDGSGSEQFF. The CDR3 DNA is TGCGCCAGCAGCTTTGGACAGGGGGACGGGAGTGGGTCTGAGCAGTTCTTC.

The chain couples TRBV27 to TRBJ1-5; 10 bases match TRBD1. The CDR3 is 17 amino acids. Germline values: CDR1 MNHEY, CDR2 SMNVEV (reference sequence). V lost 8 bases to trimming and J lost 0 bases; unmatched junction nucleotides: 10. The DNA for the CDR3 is TGTGCCAGCGGAAGGACCGGGACAGGGGTTAGCAATCAGCCCCAGCATTTT. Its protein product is CASGRTGTGVSNQPQHF.

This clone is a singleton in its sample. The CDR3 spells CASSLAASSYEQYF. The DNA of the CDR3 is TGTGCCAGCAGCTTAGCAGCTAGCTCCTACGAGCAGTACTTC. The chain joins TRBV7-8 to TRBJ2-7; D is unclear. The CDR3 spans 14 residues. V was clipped by 0 bases and J by 0 bases, with 6 bases between them. The germline CDR1 and CDR2 sequences are SGHVS and FQNEAQ.

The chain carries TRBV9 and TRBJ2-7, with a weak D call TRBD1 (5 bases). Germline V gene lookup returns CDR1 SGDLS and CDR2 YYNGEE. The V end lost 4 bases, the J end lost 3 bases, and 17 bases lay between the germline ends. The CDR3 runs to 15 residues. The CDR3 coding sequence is TGTGCCAGCAGCCCGAATCCCGCAGGGTTCTACGAGCAGTACTTC. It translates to CASSPNPAGFYEQYF. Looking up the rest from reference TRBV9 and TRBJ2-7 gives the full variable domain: DSGVTQTPKHLITATGQRVTLRCSPRSGDLSVYWYQQSLDQGLQFLIQYYNGEERAKGNILERFSAQQFPDLHSELNLSSLELGDSALYFCASSPNPAGFYEQYFGPGTRLTVT.

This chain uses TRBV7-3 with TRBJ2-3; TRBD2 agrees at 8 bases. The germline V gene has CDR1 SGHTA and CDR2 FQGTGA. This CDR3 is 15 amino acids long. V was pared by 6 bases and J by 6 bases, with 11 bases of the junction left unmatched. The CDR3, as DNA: TGTGCCAGCAGTCCAACCGGGACTAGTCCTGATACGCAGTATTTT. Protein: CASSPTGTSPDTQYF.

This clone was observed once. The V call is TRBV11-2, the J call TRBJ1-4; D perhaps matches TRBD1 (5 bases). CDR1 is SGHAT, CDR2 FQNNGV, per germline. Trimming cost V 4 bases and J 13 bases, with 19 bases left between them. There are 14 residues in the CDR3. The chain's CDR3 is CASSSNSGVMGLFF. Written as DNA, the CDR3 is TGTGCCAGCAGCTCCAATTCGGGGGTTATGGGACTGTTTTTT.